These 5 T cell receptor beta chains share one sample of origin, sequenced in a study of regulatory T cells in long-lasting Graves disease. Building of the TCR beta libraries involved iRepertoire HTBI primers and Arm-PCR of CDR3 regions. TCRdb used MiXCR to reprocess the multiplex PCR reads, holding one entry per CDR3 protein. The sample comprises 350,000 to 450,000 distinct CDR3 sequences, roughly a sixth of which are singletons, and 25% to 30% rests with the top ten. Time point described: newly diagnosed GD, antithyroid drugs for less than 3 months. RNA from PBMCs was the source of the TCR library. These data are also associated with another study on T cells in Graves' hyperthyroidism and ophthalmopathy.

The sequences come from peripheral blood mononuclear cells (PBMCs), collected at new diagnosis, from a patient treated with antithyroid drugs. The receptors stem from a man aged 35 to 55 with Graves disease.

This clonotype was counted at least ten times. The DNA is omitted, as the CDR3 cannot be located on it reliably, and the CDR3 follows TCRdb's listing. This chain uses TRBV27 with TRBJ1-1; TRBD1 is the table's D call, not checked against the DNA. Counting both end residues, the CDR3 totals 15 amino acids. Germline V gives CDR1 MNHEY, CDR2 SMNVEV (reference sequence). CDR3 sequence: CASSTSTGLNTEAFF.

About this clonotype: This sequence is one base from a far larger clone and is likely a read error. This chain joins TRBV7-2 and TRBJ2-7; the D is unclear. The germline V gene has CDR1 SGHTA and CDR2 FQGNSA. The CDR3 extends over 13 amino acids. V lost 1 base, J lost 10 bases, and 14 bases lay in between. The CDR3 nucleotides read TGTGCCAGCAGCTTAGACTGGAGTGAGGCCCAGTACTTC. Translating gives CASSLDWSEAQYF.

The gene calls are TRBV5-1 and TRBJ2-1; unclear D gene. The V end was cut by 0 bases, the J end by 4 bases, with 11 bases between. CDR3 size: 15 residues. Germline V gene data show CDR1 as SGHRS and CDR2 as YFSETQ. The DNA of the CDR3 is TGCGCCAGCAGCTTGGTCTACCGCCGGTACAATGAGCAGTTCTTC. Amino acids: CASSLVYRRYNEQFF.

This clonotype has a handful of counts. The chain has TRBV7-9 and TRBJ2-7, with TRBD1 matching over 8 bases. With 5 bases clipped from V and 7 bases from J, the junction kept 10 bases outside the gene matches. Germline CDR1 and CDR2: SEHNR and FQNEAQ (reference sequence). The CDR3 spans 14 residues. CDR3 protein: CASSPRTGWGEQYF. CDR3 in DNA: TGTGCCAGCAGCCCTCGGACAGGGTGGGGTGAGCAGTACTTC.

This clonotype appeared many times. The rearrangement links TRBV12-3 or TRBV12-4 to TRBJ2-7; D unresolved. V lost 2 bases, J lost 7 bases, and 12 bases lay in between. The CDR3 is made up of 13 amino acids. The DNA of the CDR3 is TGTGCCAGCAGTTTAAGGGCCACGGGTGAGCAGTACTTC. This codes for CASSLRATGEQYF.